This is a list of T cell receptor beta chains from one sample in a study of blood T cell repertoires in COVID-19. Clones were read by immunoSEQ multiplex PCR, and TCRdb kept only the in-frame ones, dropping some. Of tens of thousands of clones listed, approximately 77% are singletons. Sequenced sample: peripheral blood. The receptor source for this set is a man between 65 and 85 years old with COVID-19, enrolled during active disease. Both conserved end residues are part of each CDR3. Each record gives: clone size, D gene, V gene, J gene, CDR3 protein, CDR3 DNA. The D gene is left open where the match is weak. Clone size is given for some rows only: seen once, a few or many times, or a class if the clone is expanded.

size: NA
D: TRBD2
V: TRBV4-3
J: TRBJ2-2
CDR3: CASSQGAMREGPGELFF
DNA: TGCGCCAGCAGCCAAGGGGCGATGCGGGAGGGGCCCGGGGAGCTGTTTTTT

size: once
D: NA
V: TRBV2
J: TRBJ1-5
CDR3: CASSPDGVQPQHF
DNA: TGTGCCAGCAGCCCCGACGGGGTCCAGCCCCAGCATTTT

size: NA
D: NA
V: TRBV5-1
J: TRBJ2-2
CDR3: CASSLAAGVNTGELFF
DNA: TGCGCCAGCAGCTTGGCCGCAGGGGTGAACACCGGGGAGCTGTTTTTT

size: few
D: NA
V: TRBV5-1
J: TRBJ1-4
CDR3: CASSYDRYNEKLFF
DNA: TGCGCCAGCAGCTACGACAGATACAATGAAAAACTGTTTTTT

size: NA
D: TRBD1
V: TRBV7-9
J: TRBJ1-5
CDR3: CASSTTGGAGPQHF
DNA: TGTGCCAGCAGCACTACAGGGGGCGCGGGGCCCCAGCATTTT

size: medium-sized
D: NA
V: TRBV9
J: TRBJ1-1
CDR3: CASSMGGGGNTEAFF
DNA: TGTGCCAGCAGTATGGGGGGTGGCGGGAACACTGAAGCTTTCTTT

size: NA
D: NA
V: TRBV30
J: TRBJ2-2
CDR3: CAWSLRGGTGELFF
DNA: TGTGCCTGGAGTCTGCGGGGTGGCACCGGGGAGCTGTTTTTT

size: NA
D: NA
V: TRBV12-5
J: TRBJ1-2
CDR3: CASGDSNTNYGYTF
DNA: TGTGCTAGTGGGGACAGCAATACTAACTATGGCTACACCTTC

size: NA
D: TRBD2
V: TRBV4-2
J: TRBJ2-7
CDR3: CASSPAGGSYEQYF
DNA: TGTGCCAGCAGCCCAGCGGGAGGGTCCTACGAGCAGTACTTC

size: NA
D: TRBD2
V: TRBV5-6
J: TRBJ2-7
CDR3: CATKRDRTSYEQYF
DNA: TGTGCCACCAAGCGGGATCGGACCTCCTACGAGCAGTACTTC

size: NA
D: TRBD2
V: TRBV5-4
J: TRBJ2-2
CDR3: CASSLGLAGPGELFF
DNA: TGTGCCAGCAGCTTGGGGCTAGCGGGACCCGGGGAGCTGTTTTTT

size: few
D: TRBD1
V: TRBV6-6
J: TRBJ2-7
CDR3: CASRLTGAGYEQYF
DNA: TGTGCCAGCAGATTGACAGGGGCCGGGTACGAGCAGTACTTC

size: once
D: NA
V: TRBV29-1
J: TRBJ1-1
CDR3: CSADRTKSSEAFF
DNA: TGCAGCGCTGACCGGACAAAATCTTCTGAAGCTTTCTTT

size: NA
D: TRBD1
V: TRBV7-9
J: TRBJ1-1
CDR3: CASSETGDTEAFF
DNA: TGTGCCAGCAGCGAAACAGGGGACACTGAAGCTTTCTTT

size: NA
D: NA
V: TRBV24-1
J: TRBJ1-5
CDR3: CATRYRADQPQHF
DNA: TGTGCCACCAGATACAGGGCCGATCAGCCCCAGCATTTT

size: NA
D: TRBD2
V: TRBV10-3
J: TRBJ2-3
CDR3: CAISALAGGGTQYF
DNA: TGTGCCATCAGTGCACTAGCGGGAGGTGGTACGCAGTATTTT

size: NA
D: NA
V: TRBV28
J: TRBJ1-2
CDR3: CASSSQGDGYTF
DNA: TGTGCCAGCAGTTCGCAGGGTGATGGCTACACCTTC

size: NA
D: TRBD1
V: TRBV5-1
J: TRBJ2-3
CDR3: CASSSTGQGADTQYF
DNA: TGCGCCAGCAGCTCTACGGGACAGGGGGCCGATACGCAGTATTTT

size: NA
D: TRBD1
V: TRBV9
J: TRBJ1-2
CDR3: CASKPTGGGYGYTF
DNA: TGTGCCAGCAAACCCACAGGGGGAGGCTATGGCTACACCTTC

size: few
D: NA
V: TRBV6-5
J: TRBJ1-3
CDR3: CASSYSDRSSGNTIYF
DNA: TGTGCCAGCAGTTACTCGGACAGATCGTCTGGAAACACCATATATTTT

size: NA
D: NA
V: TRBV10-3
J: TRBJ2-2
CDR3: CAITQRGDRNTGELFF
DNA: TGTGCCATCACCCAAAGGGGTGACAGGAACACCGGGGAGCTGTTTTTT

size: NA
D: NA
V: TRBV28
J: TRBJ1-2
CDR3: CASSSTGWDGYTF
DNA: TGTGCCAGCAGTTCTACAGGGTGGGATGGCTACACCTTC

size: NA
D: NA
V: TRBV11-2
J: TRBJ2-5
CDR3: CASSLDIAGQETQYF
DNA: TGTGCCAGCAGCTTAGATATTGCAGGTCAAGAGACCCAGTACTTC

size: once
D: NA
V: TRBV5-1
J: TRBJ2-3
CDR3: CASSLNGGGSTDTQYF
DNA: TGCGCCAGCAGCTTGAACGGAGGGGGCTCCACAGATACGCAGTATTTT

size: NA
D: TRBD1
V: TRBV29-1
J: TRBJ2-5
CDR3: CSVATGQGWETQYF
DNA: TGCAGCGTAGCCACGGGACAGGGTTGGGAGACCCAGTACTTC

size: NA
D: NA
V: TRBV19
J: TRBJ1-2
CDR3: CASSIGGGPGDYGYTF
DNA: TGTGCCAGTAGTATAGGAGGAGGCCCCGGGGACTATGGCTACACCTTC

size: NA
D: NA
V: TRBV19
J: TRBJ1-2
CDR3: CASSIVAATYGYTF
DNA: TGTGCCAGTAGTATAGTAGCAGCAACCTATGGCTACACCTTC

size: NA
D: TRBD1
V: TRBV18
J: TRBJ2-7
CDR3: CASSPGQGAYEQYF
DNA: TGTGCCAGCTCACCGGGACAGGGGGCGTACGAGCAGTACTTC

size: NA
D: TRBD2
V: TRBV24-1
J: TRBJ2-2
CDR3: CATSLPSGRAGYTGELFF
DNA: TGTGCCACCAGTCTTCCTAGCGGGAGGGCCGGGTACACCGGGGAGCTGTTTTTT

size: NA
D: NA
V: TRBV5-5
J: TRBJ1-5
CDR3: CASSLEGALLSNQPQHF
DNA: TGTGCCAGCAGCTTGGAAGGAGCCCTATTGAGCAATCAGCCCCAGCATTTT

size: NA
D: NA
V: TRBV19
J: TRBJ1-3
CDR3: CASSTLDRFSGNTIYF
DNA: TGTGCCAGTAGTACCCTCGACAGGTTCTCTGGAAACACCATATATTTT

size: NA
D: NA
V: TRBV7-2
J: TRBJ1-3
CDR3: CASSPPVSSGNTIYF
DNA: TGTGCCAGCAGCCCCCCAGTAAGCTCTGGAAACACCATATATTTT

size: NA
D: NA
V: TRBV28
J: TRBJ2-3
CDR3: CASSLADSGPLTDTQYF
DNA: TGTGCCAGCAGTCTCGCCGATAGCGGCCCGCTCACAGATACGCAGTATTTT

size: once
D: TRBD2
V: TRBV29-1
J: TRBJ2-1
CDR3: CSVHTGGDEQFF
DNA: TGCAGCGTGCACACGGGGGGGGATGAGCAGTTCTTC

size: NA
D: TRBD2
V: TRBV5-4
J: TRBJ2-1
CDR3: CASSGSGGLYNEQFF
DNA: TGTGCCAGCAGCGGGTCGGGAGGCTTGTACAATGAGCAGTTCTTC

size: NA
D: TRBD2
V: TRBV5-1
J: TRBJ2-2
CDR3: CASSLRTSGRVTGELFF
DNA: TGCGCCAGCAGCTTAAGGACTAGCGGGAGGGTGACCGGGGAGCTGTTTTTT

size: once
D: TRBD2
V: TRBV7-6
J: TRBJ2-1
CDR3: CASSLVIMPSGRHNEQFF
DNA: TGTGCCAGCAGCTTAGTAATTATGCCTAGCGGGAGACACAATGAGCAGTTCTTC

size: NA
D: NA
V: TRBV27
J: TRBJ2-5
CDR3: CASSSVPTSGAETQYF
DNA: TGTGCCAGCAGTTCCGTCCCGACTAGTGGGGCGGAGACCCAGTACTTC

size: NA
D: NA
V: TRBV28
J: TRBJ2-1
CDR3: CASSRALGNEQFF
DNA: TGTGCCAGCAGCCGAGCGTTGGGCAATGAGCAGTTCTTC

size: NA
D: NA
V: TRBV2
J: TRBJ1-5
CDR3: CASDQGSGQPQHF
DNA: TGTGCCAGCGATCAAGGGAGCGGGCAGCCCCAGCATTTT

size: NA
D: NA
V: TRBV29-1
J: TRBJ2-7
CDR3: CSVLGDILSEQYF
DNA: TGCAGCGTTCTAGGGGACATCTTAAGCGAGCAGTACTTC

size: few
D: NA
V: TRBV7-7
J: TRBJ2-1
CDR3: CASSLSGGTYNEQFF
DNA: TGTGCTAGCAGCTTAAGTGGGGGGACCTACAATGAGCAGTTCTTC

size: NA
D: NA
V: TRBV3-1/TRBV3-2
J: TRBJ1-6
CDR3: CASSPRDGGDSPLHF
DNA: TGTGCCAGCAGCCCCAGGGACGGCGGGGATTCACCCCTCCACTTT

size: NA
D: TRBD2
V: TRBV7-9
J: TRBJ2-3
CDR3: CASSLGLPAGGADTQYF
DNA: TGTGCCAGCAGCTTAGGTCTTCCAGCGGGAGGGGCAGATACGCAGTATTTT

size: once
D: TRBD1
V: TRBV6-5
J: TRBJ1-5
CDR3: CASSSGQGAQPQHF
DNA: TGTGCCAGCAGTTCCGGACAGGGGGCTCAGCCCCAGCATTTT

size: NA
D: TRBD1
V: TRBV6-5
J: TRBJ1-3
CDR3: CASSWDRNSGNTIYF
DNA: TGTGCCAGCAGTTGGGACAGGAACTCTGGAAACACCATATATTTT

size: NA
D: TRBD1
V: TRBV19
J: TRBJ2-1
CDR3: CASSIVGTGYHEQFF
DNA: TGTGCCAGTAGTATAGTAGGGACAGGGTACCATGAGCAGTTCTTC

size: NA
D: NA
V: TRBV7-2
J: TRBJ1-1
CDR3: CASSRYALAEAFF
DNA: TGTGCCAGCAGCCGTTACGCCTTAGCTGAAGCTTTCTTT

size: NA
D: TRBD2
V: TRBV28
J: TRBJ2-3
CDR3: CASSFMGGGVTDTQYF
DNA: TGTGCCAGCAGTTTTATGGGGGGGGGAGTCACAGATACGCAGTATTTT

size: NA
D: TRBD1
V: TRBV27
J: TRBJ1-1
CDR3: CASSLGDRGNTEAFF
DNA: TGTGCCAGCAGTTTGGGGGACAGGGGGAACACTGAAGCTTTCTTT